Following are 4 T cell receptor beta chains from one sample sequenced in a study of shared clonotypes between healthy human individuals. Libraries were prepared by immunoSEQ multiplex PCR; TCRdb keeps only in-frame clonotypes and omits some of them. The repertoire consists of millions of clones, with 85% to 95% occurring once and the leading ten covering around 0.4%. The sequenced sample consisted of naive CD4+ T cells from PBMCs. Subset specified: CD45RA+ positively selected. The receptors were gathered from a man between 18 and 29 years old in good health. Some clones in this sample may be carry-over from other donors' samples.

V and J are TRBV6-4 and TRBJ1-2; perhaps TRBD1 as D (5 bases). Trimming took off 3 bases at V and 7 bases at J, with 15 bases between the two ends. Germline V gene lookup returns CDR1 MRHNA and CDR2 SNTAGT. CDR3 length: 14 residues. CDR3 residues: CASSETQGSGGYTF. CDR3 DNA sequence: TGTGCCAGCAGTGAGACGCAGGGTTCTGGTGGCTACACCTTC.

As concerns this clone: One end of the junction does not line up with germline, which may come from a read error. The CDR3 reads CVSGGGAPLDNEQFF. The CDR3 region has the DNA TGTGTCAGCGGGGGAGGGGCCCCGCTTGACAATGAGCAGTTCTTC. The rearrangement joins TRBV28 to TRBJ2-1, with 8 bases aligning to TRBD2. The CDR3 contains 15 residues. The germline CDR1 and CDR2 sequences are MDHEN and SYDVKM.

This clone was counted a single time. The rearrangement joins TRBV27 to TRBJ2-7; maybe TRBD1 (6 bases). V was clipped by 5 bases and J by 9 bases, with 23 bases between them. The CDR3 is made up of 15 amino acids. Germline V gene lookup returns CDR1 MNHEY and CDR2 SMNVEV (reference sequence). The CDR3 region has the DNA TGTGCCAGCAGTCCGCATGGGACGGATGCCAGGGGGCAGTACTTC. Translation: CASSPHGTDARGQYF.

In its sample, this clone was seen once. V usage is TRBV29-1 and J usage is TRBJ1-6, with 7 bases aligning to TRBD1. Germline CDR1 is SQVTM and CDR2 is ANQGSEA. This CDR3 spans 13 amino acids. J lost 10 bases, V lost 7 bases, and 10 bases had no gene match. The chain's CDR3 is CSARQGPGSPLHF. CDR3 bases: TGCAGCGCCCGACAGGGCCCGGGGTCACCCCTCCACTTT.